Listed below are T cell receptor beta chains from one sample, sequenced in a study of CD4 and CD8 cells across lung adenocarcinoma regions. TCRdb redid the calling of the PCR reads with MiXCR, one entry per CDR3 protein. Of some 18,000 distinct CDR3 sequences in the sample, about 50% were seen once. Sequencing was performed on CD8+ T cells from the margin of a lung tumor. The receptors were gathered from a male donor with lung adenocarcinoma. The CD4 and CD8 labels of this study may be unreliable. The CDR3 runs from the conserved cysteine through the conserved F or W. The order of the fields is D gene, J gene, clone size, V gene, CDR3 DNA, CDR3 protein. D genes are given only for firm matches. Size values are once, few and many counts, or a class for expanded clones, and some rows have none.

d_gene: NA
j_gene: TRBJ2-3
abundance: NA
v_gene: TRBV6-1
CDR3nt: TGTGCCAGCAGGGGACGAGAGGGCCGGGACACAGAGACCCAGTATTTT
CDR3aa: CASRGREGRDTETQYF

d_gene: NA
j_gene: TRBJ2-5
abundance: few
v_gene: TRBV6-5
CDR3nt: TGTGCCAGCAGTTACCGACGCACGGGGGCGCCCCAGTACTTC
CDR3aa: CASSYRRTGAPQYF

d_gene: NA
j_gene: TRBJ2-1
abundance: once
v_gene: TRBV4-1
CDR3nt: TGCGCCAGCAGCCAAGATATTACGGGGGCCTACAATGAGCAGTTCTTC
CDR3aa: CASSQDITGAYNEQFF

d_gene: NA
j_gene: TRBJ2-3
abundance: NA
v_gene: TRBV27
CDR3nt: TGTGCCAGCAGTTTACGACTCACAGATACGCAGTATTTT
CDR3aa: CASSLRLTDTQYF

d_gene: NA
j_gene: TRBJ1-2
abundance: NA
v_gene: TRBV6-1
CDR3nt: TGTGCCAGCACCTCTTCGGGTGGAAACTATGGCTACACCTTC
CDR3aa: CASTSSGGNYGYTF

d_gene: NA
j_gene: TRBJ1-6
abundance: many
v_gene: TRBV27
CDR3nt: TGTGCCAGCGGAGGATATAGGGGCTCCTATAATTCACCCCTCCACTTT
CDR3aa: CASGGYRGSYNSPLHF

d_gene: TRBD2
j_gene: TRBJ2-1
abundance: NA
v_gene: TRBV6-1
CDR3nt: TGTGCCAGCAGTCCCGGACTAGCGGGAAATACTGAGCAGTTCTTC
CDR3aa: CASSPGLAGNTEQFF

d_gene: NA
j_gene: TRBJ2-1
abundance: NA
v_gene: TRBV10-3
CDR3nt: TGTGCCATCAGTTCCTCGGACCCGGGACACTACAATGAGCAGTTCTTC
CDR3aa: CAISSSDPGHYNEQFF

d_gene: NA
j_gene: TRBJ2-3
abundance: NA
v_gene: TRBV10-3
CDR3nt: TGTGCCTGGGGGGAGCAGAACAAAAATACGCAGTATTTC
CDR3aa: CAWGEQNKNTQYF

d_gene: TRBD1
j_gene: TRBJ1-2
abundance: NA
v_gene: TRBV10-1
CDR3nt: TGCGCCAGCAGTGAGTCGGTGGGACAGGGTATACCGAACTATGGCTACACCTTC
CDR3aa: CASSESVGQGIPNYGYTF

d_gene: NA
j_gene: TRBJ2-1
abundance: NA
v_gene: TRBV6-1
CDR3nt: TGTGCCGGGGGGAGAGGGTACGGTGAGCAGTTCTTC
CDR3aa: CAGGRGYGEQFF

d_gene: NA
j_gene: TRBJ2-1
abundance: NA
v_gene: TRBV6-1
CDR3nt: TGTGCCAGCAGTGCGAACTCCCGAATTCGGCAGTTCTTC
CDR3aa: CASSANSRIRQFF

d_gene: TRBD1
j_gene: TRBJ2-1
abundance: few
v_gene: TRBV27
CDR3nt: TGTGCCAGCAGTTCGGGACAGGGATTCAATGAGCAGTTCTTC
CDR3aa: CASSSGQGFNEQFF

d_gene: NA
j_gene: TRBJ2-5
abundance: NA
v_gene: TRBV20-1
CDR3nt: TGCAGCCCCTTAAGGGAGACCCAGTACTTC
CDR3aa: CSPLRETQYF